Listed below are T cell receptor beta chains from one sample, sequenced in a study of T cell responses to AZD1222 COVID-19 vaccine. Clones were sequenced by immunoSEQ multiplex PCR, and TCRdb holds only the in-frame ones, with some missing. The sample holds some 150,000 clones, around 90% seen once. The specimen was peripheral blood, collected on day 0 of AZD1222 vaccination. The source is an adult in good health. Both conserved end residues are part of each CDR3. A D gene is named only where the DNA matches it firmly. A clone size is listed for some rows: how often the clone was seen (once, few, many), or a class if it is expanded.

.	TRBD1	TRBV6-5	TRBJ1-1	CASRGTGENTEAFF	TGTGCCAGCAGGGGGACAGGGGAGAACACTGAAGCTTTCTTT
.	.	TRBV10-3	TRBJ1-3	CAIQDTGSGNTIYF	TGTGCCATCCAGGACACAGGGAGCGGAAACACCATATATTTT
.	.	TRBV7-2	TRBJ1-5	CASSLPDGQPQHF	TGTGCCAGCAGCTTACCAGACGGTCAGCCCCAGCATTTT
few	TRBD1	TRBV19	TRBJ1-2	CASSHRLGQERYGYTF	TGTGCCAGTAGCCATAGGTTGGGACAGGAGCGTTATGGCTACACCTTC
once	.	TRBV19	TRBJ1-5	CASRDAPGSNQPQHF	TGTGCCAGTAGAGATGCGCCGGGTAGCAATCAGCCCCAGCATTTT
few	.	TRBV19	TRBJ2-7	CASSNRVRSSYEQYF	TGTGCCAGTAGTAACAGGGTCAGGAGCTCCTACGAGCAGTACTTC
.	TRBD1	TRBV30	TRBJ1-5	CAWRQGARQPQHF	TGTGCCTGGAGACAGGGGGCGAGGCAGCCCCAGCATTTT
.	.	TRBV10-2	TRBJ2-7	CASSWAGSSYEQYF	TGCGCCAGCAGTTGGGCCGGTAGCTCCTACGAGCAGTACTTC
once	.	TRBV5-4	TRBJ1-2	CASSLTGTSDYGYTF	TGTGCCAGCAGCTTGACAGGGACATCGGACTATGGCTACACCTTC
.	TRBD1	TRBV5-4	TRBJ2-7	CASSQGQVLYEQYF	TGTGCCAGCAGCCAAGGACAGGTCCTCTACGAGCAGTACTTC
.	.	TRBV7-9	TRBJ1-2	CASSLDRRLNTF	TGTGCCAGCAGCTTAGACAGGCGGTTGAATACCTTC
.	.	TRBV19	TRBJ1-3	CASSISGQSSGNTIYF	TGTGCCAGTAGTATATCGGGACAAAGCTCTGGAAACACCATATATTTT
.	TRBD1	TRBV11-3	TRBJ2-3	CASSLVGQSGGDTQYF	TGTGCCAGCAGCTTAGTTGGGCAGTCAGGGGGAGATACGCAGTATTTT
.	.	TRBV27	TRBJ2-7	CASSSPSSAYYEQYF	TGTGCCAGCAGTTCGCCGAGTTCCGCTTACTACGAGCAGTACTTC
.	.	TRBV29-1	TRBJ2-7	CSVEFFDRGGSYEQYF	TGCAGCGTTGAATTCTTTGATCGGGGAGGATCCTACGAGCAGTACTTC
.	.	TRBV7-2	TRBJ1-5	CASSFQRGNQPQHF	TGTGCCAGCAGCTTCCAGAGGGGCAATCAGCCCCAGCATTTT
once	.	TRBV28	TRBJ2-5	CASSTGSLQETQYF	TGTGCCAGCAGTACCGGGTCCCTCCAAGAGACCCAGTACTTC
.	.	TRBV7-2	TRBJ2-1	CASSLARSGGYNEQFF	TGTGCCAGCAGCTTAGCTCGAAGTGGTGGGTACAATGAGCAGTTCTTC
.	TRBD2	TRBV7-9	TRBJ2-7	CASSLAGGGRGDEQYF	TGTGCCAGCAGCTTAGCCGGCGGCGGGAGGGGAGACGAGCAGTACTTC
once	.	TRBV6-5	TRBJ1-1	CASSGQFVTEAFF	TGTGCCAGCAGCGGACAGTTTGTGACTGAAGCTTTCTTT
.	.	TRBV19	TRBJ2-7	CASSITGLSSYEQYF	TGTGCCAGTAGTATAACTGGACTTAGCTCCTACGAGCAGTACTTC
few	TRBD2	TRBV7-6	TRBJ2-7	CASSPLPSGKIYEQYF	TGTGCCAGCAGCCCCCTCCCTAGCGGGAAAATCTACGAGCAGTACTTC
.	.	TRBV4-3	TRBJ1-2	CASSPRVREYGYTF	TGCGCCAGCAGCCCCAGGGTCAGGGAATATGGCTACACCTTC
few	TRBD2	TRBV5-5	TRBJ2-1	CASSVLLAGLARYNEQFF	TGTGCCAGCAGCGTCCTCCTAGCGGGATTAGCGAGGTACAATGAGCAGTTCTTC
.	TRBD1	TRBV7-2	TRBJ1-1	CASSRGRVNTEAFF	TGTGCCAGCAGTAGGGGGCGCGTGAACACTGAAGCTTTCTTT
.	.	TRBV7-8	TRBJ1-5	CASSLEGLGLGQPQHF	TGTGCCAGCAGCTTGGAGGGGCTAGGCTTGGGCCAGCCCCAGCATTTT
.	.	TRBV9	TRBJ1-2	CASSITGLGDRYGYTF	TGTGCCAGCAGCATAACTGGTTTGGGGGATCGCTATGGCTACACCTTC
.	TRBD1	TRBV3-1/TRBV3-2	TRBJ2-1	CASSSRDSEQFF	TGTGCCAGCAGCTCCAGGGACAGTGAGCAGTTCTTC
.	.	TRBV6-6	TRBJ1-3	CASSYSNGAGNTIYF	TGTGCCAGCAGTTACTCGAACGGGGCCGGAAACACCATATATTTT
.	.	TRBV6-5	TRBJ1-3	CASSLEISGNTIYF	TGTGCCAGCAGTCTAGAAATTTCTGGAAACACCATATATTTT
.	.	TRBV11-3	TRBJ2-5	CASSLAGYGGRETQYF	TGTGCCAGCAGCTTAGCAGGGTACGGAGGGCGAGAGACCCAGTACTTC
.	TRBD1	TRBV14	TRBJ1-6	CASRLTGAPQSPLHF	TGTGCCAGCAGACTAACAGGGGCTCCTCAATCACCCCTCCACTTT